This TCR beta chain comes out of a study of blood T cell repertoires in COVID-19 (TCRdb year 2020). Some background on the complete study: Samples from collaborators originated in the United States, Italy and Spain and spanned both the acute and convalescent phases of COVID-19. The material from the prospective study consisted of cDNA or gDNA derived from T cells, B-cell-depleted T cells, or PBMCs. Subjects who had been exposed to COVID-19, were actively infected with it, or had recovered from it provided the deeply sampled blood TCRbeta repertoires that made up the dataset. The repertoires were released in a freely available public database meant as a resource for research on the immune response to SARS-CoV-2. The samples were drawn from two sources: the first 160 participants of the ongoing ImmuneRACE study, and 1,254 subjects contributed by 6 global collaborators. Sample metadata almost always included a de-identified subject ID, COVID-19 status, age in years and sex. Where available, HLA class I and class II types were obtained from metadata supplied by the sample provider rather than from assay-based typing.

CDR1 and CDR2 were assigned from the germline V gene (reference sequence) as MNHNY and SVGAGI. From V the trimming removes 2 bases and from J it removes 7 bases, while the gene matches leave 7 bases of the junction unaccounted for. From cysteine to phenylalanine, the CDR3 is 15 amino acids long. The sequence is cut down to CDR3 DNA, 45 bases in frame from base 1. A second Seattle source provided samples from volunteer blood donors who had recovered from COVID-19. Each collaborating institution followed its own protocols to collect whole blood in K2EDTA tubes. For TCRbeta analysis, collaborator samples were shipped as frozen whole blood, as isolated PBMCs, or as DNA extracted from either sample type. Turning to this clone: This receptor's antigen is unknown. There are no base qualities to consult, and no much larger clone falls within one base.

Here is what the overall study found, with its caveats: The amount of clinical and demographic metadata varied by source and participant and was provided uncurated.

The immunoSEQ Assay, a bias-controlled multiplex PCR, was used to amplify TCRbeta CDR3 regions from genomic DNA. Per the authors' processing: The number of nucleated cells in each sample was estimated from the amplification of reference gene primers within the assay. To quantify the absolute abundance of each unique TCRbeta CDR3 rearrangement, sequence reads were collapsed and filtered. Productive Simpson clonality was computed per sample as the square root of Simpson's diversity index over productive rearrangements. TCRdb re-hosts the immuneACCESS table, in-frame sequences only. Its copies lack some clones; in the studies checked, an unresolved V gene accounts for under half of them, and the cause for the rest is not known. V and J calls and clone size follow that table, whereas D and trimming were derived from the DNA. In all, the sample holds around 260,000 clones, and around 86% of those were seen once. Roughly 9.8% of the sample comes from the top ten.

The TCR comes from a man aged 35-49 years who had recovered from COVID-19. Input material: peripheral blood. In this chain, TRBV6-6 is recombined with TRBJ2-1, and TRBD1 matches 8 of the central bases. The CDR3: CASSYRTGPGNEQFF. The nucleotide sequence reads TGTGCCAGCAGTTACAGGACAGGGCCGGGGAATGAGCAGTTCTTC.